Included here is one T cell receptor beta chain sequence, with context. Using immunoSEQ multiplex PCR, the repertoire was profiled, and TCRdb retains in-frame clones only, with some absent. The sample has roughly 190,000 clones, about 88% seen once. The data were obtained in a study of blood T cell repertoires in COVID-19. Study-wide background: The analysed material was cDNA or gDNA that came from T cells, B-cell-depleted T cells, or PBMCs.

From germline, CDR1 is MNHEY and CDR2 SVGAGI. The CDR3 runs to 14 residues. After removal of 6 bases from V and 7 bases from J, the junction contained 5 bases not matched to a gene. The genes are TRBV6-5 and TRBJ1-4, with 10 bases fitting TRBD1. This clonotype was sampled from a woman aged 80 or older in a cohort sampled during active or convalescent COVID-19. The sequenced sample was peripheral blood. The CDR3 is CASRTGQGGEKLFF. Here the CDR3 DNA reads TGTGCCAGCAGAACTGGACAGGGGGGTGAAAAACTGTTTTTT.